Sequencing of this T cell receptor beta chain was carried out in a study of blood T cell repertoires in COVID-19 (dated by TCRdb to between 2020 and 2021). Looking at the study overall: Samples from collaborators originated in the United States, Italy and Spain and spanned both the acute and convalescent phases of COVID-19. The prospective study material was composed of cDNA or gDNA derived from T cells, B-cell-depleted T cells, or PBMCs. Deeply sampled blood TCRbeta repertoires from subjects exposed to, actively infected with, or recovered from COVID-19 were included in the dataset. A freely available public database, intended as a resource for researchers studying the immune response to SARS-CoV-2, is where the repertoires were released. Samples came from the ongoing ImmuneRACE study (first 160 participants) plus 1,254 subjects from 6 global collaborators. A de-identified subject ID, COVID-19 status, age in years and sex were almost always included in the sample metadata. Where HLA class I and class II types were available, the types were taken from metadata supplied by the sample provider, not from assay-based typing.

TCRbeta CDR3 regions were amplified from genomic DNA by means of the immunoSEQ Assay, a bias-controlled multiplex PCR. Per the authors' processing: The number of nucleated cells in each sample was estimated from the amplification of reference gene primers within the assay. Sequence reads were collapsed and filtered to measure the absolute abundance of every unique TCRbeta CDR3 rearrangement. For each sample, productive Simpson clonality was calculated as the square root of Simpson's diversity index across productive rearrangements. Sourced from immuneACCESS, this table was stored by TCRdb with only in-frame sequences that have V and J called. A share of the clones is absent; for the studies checked, an unresolved V gene accounts for under half, and the remainder has no known explanation. For V, J and clone size, that table is used; D and trimming come from the DNA. This sample has 430,000 or so clones in its table, and roughly 90% of those were observed once. The ten largest account for 0.8% to 0.9% of the sample.

The investigation overall reported the following: The amount of clinical and demographic metadata varied by source and participant and was provided uncurated.

CDR1 and CDR2 (GTSNPN, SVGIG) derive from the germline V gene (reference sequence). The CDR3 contains 14 residues, cysteine and phenylalanine counted. Only CDR3 DNA is held: 42 bases, read in frame from base 1. Trimmed from V: 4 bases; trimmed from J: 5 bases; junction bases lacking a gene match: 8. As for this clone: No cognate antigen has been identified for it. There are no base qualities to consult, and no much larger clone falls within one base.

In Seattle, one collaborating source enrolled patients while the infection was active and tracked those patients longitudinally over the course of disease. The collaborating institutions used their own protocols to collect whole blood in K2EDTA tubes. For TCRbeta analysis, collaborators shipped samples as frozen whole blood, isolated PBMCs, or DNA extracted from either of those sample types. This receptor was obtained from a man aged 18-30 years with COVID-19, enrolled during active disease. The sequenced material came from peripheral blood. The sequence joins TRBV30 to TRBJ1-1, with 9 bases aligning to TRBD1. The CDR3 has the sequence CAWTPGQGFTEAFF. At the DNA level, the sequence is TGTGCCTGGACCCCGGGACAGGGCTTTACTGAAGCTTTCTTT.